The 20 T cell receptor beta chains reported below all come from one sample, sequenced in a study of CD8 T cells in ankylosing spondylitis. TCRdb analysed the 5' RACE reads with MiXCR anew, one entry per CDR3 protein. The sample lists fewer than 750,000 distinct CDR3 sequences, over 15% occurring once. The antigens for these receptors are not known. General study findings and limits: Made up of fewer than ten highly homologous variants, a TCR beta motif appeared characteristic of ankylosing spondylitis blood.

Sequences were obtained from blood, either unsorted or a sorted T cell fraction (not recorded which). The receptors stem from a male donor with ankylosing spondylitis.

This clonotype was counted ten times or more. At one end, the junction sequence differs from germline, possibly due to a read error. The V and J genes are TRBV28 and TRBJ2-1; D ambiguous. The germline V gene encodes CDR1 MDHEN and CDR2 SYDVKM. The CDR3 length is 14 residues. The CDR3 region has the DNA TGCGCCAGCAGCTTGACGGGTACCTACAATGAGCAGTTCTTC. It encodes CASSLTGTYNEQFF.

This clonotype was observed a handful of times. The chain uses TRBV29-1 and TRBJ2-3; D is uncertain. Germline-derived CDR1 and CDR2 are SQVTM and ANQGSEA. The CDR3 has 13 residues. Trimming cost V 2 bases and J 2 bases, with 8 bases left between them. CDR3 residues: CSVEPGDTDTQYF. In DNA, the CDR3 is TGCAGCGTTGAACCAGGTGACACAGATACGCAGTATTTT.

This clonotype was seen a handful of times. The chain combines TRBV30 with TRBJ2-2; D is unresolved. Per germline, CDR1 GTSNPN and CDR2 SVGIG (reference sequence). CDR3 length: 11 residues. The ends were cut back, 5 bases at V and 4 bases at J, with 5 bases in the middle. CDR3 sequence: CAWGFTGELFF. CDR3 nucleotide sequence: TGTGCCTGGGGATTCACCGGGGAGCTGTTTTTT.

This clonotype was recorded a few times. V and J are TRBV12-5 and TRBJ1-1; the match to TRBD1 covers 7 bases. CDR1 and CDR2 from the germline V gene are LGHNT and FRNRAP. The CDR3 is 16 amino acids. Trimming cost V 6 bases and J 0 bases; bases outside gene matches: 10. CDR3 coding DNA: TGTGCTAGTGGCTCGGATTACAGGGGCATGAACACTGAAGCTTTCTTT. The encoded protein is CASGSDYRGMNTEAFF.

In this sample, this clonotype turned up a few times. The chain recombines TRBV15 with TRBJ2-3, with TRBD2 as a possible D gene (7 bases). Trimming cost V 5 bases and J 0 bases, with 12 bases left between them. The CDR3 is made up of 15 amino acids. Germline CDR1 LNHNV, CDR2 YYDKDF (reference sequence). CDR3 in amino acids: CATSGGGRSTDTQYF. The CDR3 DNA follows: TGTGCCACCAGCGGGGGCGGGAGAAGCACAGATACGCAGTATTTT.

This chain joins TRBV4-1 and TRBJ1-2, with a weak D call TRBD1 (5 bases). In germline, CDR1 is MGHRA, CDR2 YSYEKL. This CDR3 contains 15 residues. Trimming shortened V by 1 base and J by 3 bases, and 12 bases separated the two germline ends. CDR3 sequence: CASSQGAGTYYGYTF. CDR3 sequence (DNA): TGCGCCAGCAGCCAAGGGGCAGGGACCTACTATGGCTACACCTTC.

The chain couples TRBV12-3 or TRBV12-4 to TRBJ1-2; no clear D gene. This CDR3 region has 16 residues. Trimming shortened V by 1 base and J by 0 bases, and 12 bases separated the two germline ends. The CDR3, as DNA: TGTGCCAGCAGTTTAGTCACCGGCGGATCTAACTATGGCTACACCTTC. This encodes CASSLVTGGSNYGYTF.

The table lists this clonotype with a few counts. V is TRBV20-1 and J is TRBJ1-2; perhaps TRBD1 as D (6 bases). Trimming left V 0 bases short and J 6 bases short, with 11 bases between. The V gene's germline CDR1 is DFQATT and CDR2 SNEGSKA (reference sequence). This CDR3 region has 13 residues. The CDR3 DNA sequence: TGCAGTGCTAGAGATAGGGGGAAGAATGGCTACACCTTC. It codes for CSARDRGKNGYTF.

This clonotype was found many times. The chain employs TRBV12-3 or TRBV12-4 and TRBJ2-1, with 7 bases identical to TRBD1. The CDR3 totals 14 residues. Germline trimming cut 3 bases from V and 8 bases from J; bases unmatched to any gene: 7. The chain's CDR3 is CASSLKGARDEQFF. The CDR3 coding sequence is TGTGCCAGCAGTTTGAAGGGGGCGCGGGATGAGCAGTTCTTC.

This clonotype was counted ten times or more. This chain joins TRBV7-9 and TRBJ2-1, with 8 bases that match TRBD1. This CDR3 comprises 14 residues. V was clipped by 4 bases and J by 3 bases; unmatched bases: 2. Germline CDR1 is SEHNR and CDR2 is FQNEAQ (reference sequence). The CDR3 loop reads CASSSGQGYNEQFF. The CDR3 coding sequence is TGTGCCAGCAGCTCTGGACAGGGCTACAATGAGCAGTTCTTC.

This clonotype was seen a few times. This sequence joins TRBV5-1 and TRBJ1-1; a weak D match, TRBD1 (6 bases). The germline V and J ends were trimmed by 5 bases and 0 bases, with 14 bases remaining between them. This CDR3 comprises 15 residues. CDR1 is SGHRS and CDR2 is YFSETQ in the germline V gene. CDR3 sequence: CASSNPGAMNTEAFF. The CDR3 nucleotides are TGCGCCAGCAGTAACCCGGGGGCCATGAACACTGAAGCTTTCTTT.

This clonotype has at least ten counts. The chain couples TRBV29-1 to TRBJ2-3; D assignment may be TRBD1 or TRBD2 (6 bases each). Germline V CDR1 and CDR2: SQVTM, ANQGSEA. The CDR3 spans 14 residues. V was clipped by 3 bases and J by 6 bases, with 16 bases between them. The chain's CDR3 is CSVDGQIGGDTQYF. The CDR3 DNA follows: TGCAGCGTTGACGGACAAATAGGGGGGGATACGCAGTATTTT.

The rearrangement uses TRBV27 and TRBJ2-3; maybe TRBD2 (5 bases). V was shortened by 6 bases and J by 0 bases, with 16 bases between the two germline ends. CDR3 length equals 16 residues. CDR1 MNHEY and CDR2 SMNVEV come from the germline V gene (reference sequence). The CDR3 region is CASSPISGTSTDTQYF. The CDR3 bases are TGTGCCAGCAGCCCTATCAGCGGAACTAGCACAGATACGCAGTATTTT.

This clonotype was seen at least ten times. CDR3 sequence reads: CASSLLGVGYNEQFF. CDR3 DNA: TGTGCCAGCAGTTTACTGGGGGTGGGGTACAATGAGCAGTTCTTC. The genes are TRBV12-3 or TRBV12-4 and TRBJ2-1; the D call may be TRBD1 or TRBD2 (5 bases each). The CDR3 totals 15 residues. The V and J ends lost 2 bases and 4 bases respectively, with 12 bases between them.

The chain links TRBV2 to TRBJ2-5; D may be TRBD1 (5 bases). Per the germline V gene, CDR1 is SNHLY and CDR2 is FYNNEI. Trimming took 1 base from V and 5 from J, leaving 8 bases between them. The CDR3 length is 13 residues. Here the CDR3 reads CASSEVAGETQYF. CDR3 DNA sequence: TGTGCCAGCAGTGAAGTTGCAGGGGAGACCCAGTACTTC.

This clonotype has ten or more counts. This chain uses TRBV12-3 or TRBV12-4 with TRBJ2-5; possibly TRBD2 for D (7 bases). V gave up 9 bases and J gave up 4 bases, with 12 bases separating them. This CDR3 comprises 12 residues. The CDR3 DNA follows: TGTGCCAGTTCGGGGGGCTTAGAGACCCAGTACTTC. Residues: CASSGGLETQYF.

This chain links TRBV9 with TRBJ2-1; 12 nucleotides match TRBD2. This CDR3 has 16 residues. The germline gives CDR1 SGDLS, CDR2 YYNGEE. Losses at the gene ends were 3 bases for V and 5 bases for J; bases not matched to a gene: 6. The CDR3 here is CASSDLAGGLNNEQFF. In nucleotides, the CDR3 is TGTGCCAGCAGCGACCTAGCGGGAGGGCTAAACAATGAGCAGTTCTTC.

The chain couples TRBV28 to TRBJ1-2, with D unclear. The length of the CDR3 is 11 residues. The germline V gene encodes CDR1 MDHEN and CDR2 SYDVKM. Between the trimmed V and J ends, which lost 7 bases and 0 bases, there was a span of 3 bases. CDR3 bases: TGTGCCAGCACAGCTAACTATGGCTACACCTTC. This translates into CASTANYGYTF.

The chain links TRBV11-1 to TRBJ2-5; 9 bases align to TRBD1. After removal of 3 bases from V and 1 base from J, the junction contained 21 bases not matched to a gene. The length of the CDR3 is 21 residues. Germline lookup yields CDR1 SGHAT and CDR2 FQDESV (reference sequence). The CDR3 protein is CASSFLQRTGDEGAPQETQYF. DNA of the CDR3: TGTGCCAGCAGCTTCCTTCAGCGGACAGGGGACGAGGGCGCACCCCAAGAGACCCAGTACTTC.

This clonotype was recorded a few times. The chain links TRBV12-3 or TRBV12-4 to TRBJ2-1, with D possibly being TRBD1 or TRBD2 (5 bases each). The CDR3 runs to 13 residues. V was pared by 4 bases and J by 10 bases, with 14 bases between. The CDR3 sequence: CASSSPGRDEQFF. The CDR3 coding sequence is TGTGCCAGCAGTTCTCCGGGCCGGGACGAGCAGTTCTTC.